These 3 T cell receptor beta chains were sequenced from one sample in a study of cytomegalovirus exposure and HLA in healthy donors. Vbeta (60) and Jbeta (13) primers were used in the PCR. The table came from immunoSEQ multiplex PCR; TCRdb's copy has only in-frame clones and leaves some out. The sample shows 70,000 to 90,000 clones, roughly four fifths of them seen only once. Sequenced material: PBMCs. Receptor source: a male donor in good health and CMV-seropositive.

V usage is TRBV5-1 and J usage is TRBJ1-2; 7 bases are shared with TRBD1. Germline V gene sequence: CDR1 SGHRS, CDR2 YFSETQ. V dropped 4 bases and J dropped 3; count of bases not matched to a gene: 9. The CDR3 sequence is 15 residues long. The CDR3 region is CASSDEGGADYGYTF. DNA of the CDR3: TGCGCCAGCAGCGACGAAGGGGGCGCCGACTATGGCTACACCTTC.

This clone was seen a handful of times. The rearrangement uses TRBV7-9 and TRBJ2-7; D ambiguous. This CDR3 contains 12 residues. Germline CDR1 reads SEHNR; CDR2 reads FQNEAQ (reference sequence). V gave up 4 bases and J gave up 9 bases, with 13 bases separating them. CDR3 protein: CASSSTAWSQYF. CDR3 nucleotide sequence: TGTGCCAGCAGCTCTACAGCCTGGTCGCAGTACTTC.

The chain combines TRBV30 with TRBJ2-3, with 12 bases identical to TRBD2. Losses at the gene ends were 3 bases for V and 3 bases for J; bases not matched to a gene: 10. Germline V gene lookup returns CDR1 GTSNPN and CDR2 SVGIG (reference sequence). The CDR3 is made up of 17 amino acids. CDR3 nucleotide sequence: TGTGCCTGGAGCACAACCCTAGCGGGAGGGCCAACAGATACGCAGTATTTT. Its protein is CAWSTTLAGGPTDTQYF.